The rows below give T cell receptor beta chains drawn from one sample of a study of blood T cell repertoires in COVID-19. Some clones are missing from TCRdb's copy, which holds only in-frame ones; the method was immunoSEQ multiplex PCR. The repertoire holds 95,000 to 130,000 clones, with roughly 80% as singletons. Sequenced material: peripheral blood. The receptors were sampled from a man aged 30 to 45 with acute or convalescent COVID-19. The CDR3 runs from the conserved cysteine through the conserved F or W. D genes are given only for firm matches. Expanded clones get a size class; other rows say once, few or many, or leave the size out.

clone size,J gene,D gene,V gene,CDR3 protein,CDR3 DNA
-,TRBJ2-1,TRBD2,TRBV13,CASSSRTREAGAHEQFF,TGTGCCAGCAGCTCCCGGACGAGGGAAGCGGGAGCCCATGAGCAGTTCTTC
-,TRBJ1-2,-,TRBV10-3,CAISESTLSQGRRLYGYTF,TGTGCCATCAGTGAGTCGACTTTGTCCCAGGGGCGACGTCTCTATGGCTACACCTTC
once,TRBJ2-1,-,TRBV28,CASSFGQFYNEQFF,TGTGCCAGCAGTTTTGGACAGTTCTACAATGAGCAGTTCTTC
-,TRBJ2-1,-,TRBV20-1,CSASTYNEQFF,TGCAGTGCTAGCACATACAATGAGCAGTTCTTC
-,TRBJ1-1,-,TRBV19,CASSISQNTEAFF,TGTGCCAGTAGTATATCACAGAACACTGAAGCTTTCTTT
-,TRBJ1-6,TRBD1,TRBV5-8,CASSPLLDRVSPLHF,TGTGCCAGCAGCCCGCTACTCGACAGGGTTTCACCCCTCCACTTT
-,TRBJ2-7,-,TRBV6-5,CASSYSGRYYEQYF,TGTGCCAGCAGTTACTCTGGGAGGTACTACGAGCAGTACTTC
-,TRBJ1-5,TRBD1,TRBV3-1/TRBV3-2,CASSQATGFGNQPQHF,TGTGCCAGCAGCCAAGCGACAGGGTTTGGCAATCAGCCCCAGCATTTT
-,TRBJ2-2,-,TRBV19,CASSMSGGELFF,TGTGCCAGTAGTATGTCGGGCGGGGAGCTGTTTTTT
-,TRBJ1-2,-,TRBV2,CASILGQIYGYTF,TGTGCCAGCATTCTCGGACAGATCTATGGCTACACCTTC
-,TRBJ1-5,TRBD1,TRBV19,CASRTTGSSNQPQHF,TGTGCCAGTAGAACGACAGGGTCTAGCAATCAGCCCCAGCATTTT
-,TRBJ2-1,TRBD2,TRBV2,CASTPDGGGGNEQFF,TGTGCCAGCACCCCCGATGGTGGGGGGGGGAATGAGCAGTTCTTC
once,TRBJ1-4,-,TRBV19,CASDRKGGGQDEKLFF,TGTGCCAGTGACAGGAAGGGTGGCGGGCAAGATGAAAAACTGTTTTTT
-,TRBJ2-1,-,TRBV5-1,CASSHGMSSYNEQFF,TGCGCCAGCAGCCACGGGATGAGCTCCTACAATGAGCAGTTCTTC
-,TRBJ1-1,-,TRBV30,CAWGQTNTEAFF,TGTGCCTGGGGACAGACGAACACTGAAGCTTTCTTT
-,TRBJ2-1,TRBD2,TRBV23-1,CASRLLEGLAGDNEQFF,TGCGCCAGCAGACTATTAGAAGGACTAGCGGGAGACAATGAGCAGTTCTTC
-,TRBJ2-5,TRBD2,TRBV9,CASSVSGGAGETQYF,TGTGCCAGCAGCGTTAGCGGGGGGGCAGGGGAGACCCAGTACTTC
once,TRBJ2-3,TRBD2,TRBV7-7,CASSRLAGGYPSTDTQYF,TGTGCTAGCAGCCGACTAGCGGGGGGATATCCGAGCACAGATACGCAGTATTTT
-,TRBJ2-3,-,TRBV7-2,CASSLGLFTDTQYF,TGTGCCAGCAGCCTAGGACTGTTCACAGATACGCAGTATTTT
few,TRBJ2-5,-,TRBV24-1,CATSVGAQETQYF,TGTGCCACCAGTGTAGGGGCCCAAGAGACCCAGTACTTC
-,TRBJ1-1,-,TRBV5-1,CASSPQTDRSTEAFF,TGCGCCAGCAGCCCCCAGACAGATAGGAGTACTGAAGCTTTCTTT
few,TRBJ1-5,-,TRBV5-4,CASSLRLDQPQHF,TGTGCCAGCAGCCTCAGGTTAGATCAGCCCCAGCATTTT
-,TRBJ2-7,TRBD1,TRBV4-1,CASSQATGGYEQYF,TGCGCCAGCAGCCAGGCCACAGGGGGCTACGAGCAGTACTTC
-,TRBJ2-1,TRBD1,TRBV4-2,CASSQAYGQVGPYNEQFF,TGTGCCAGCAGCCAAGCCTACGGACAGGTGGGCCCCTACAATGAGCAGTTCTTC
-,TRBJ1-4,TRBD1,TRBV10-1,CASSESTGGKLFF,TGCGCCAGCAGTGAGTCGACAGGGGGAAAACTGTTTTTT
-,TRBJ2-1,-,TRBV9,CASSVDLAGSYNEQFF,TGTGCCAGCAGCGTAGACCTTGCGGGATCCTACAATGAGCAGTTCTTC
once,TRBJ1-1,TRBD1,TRBV30,CAWSTPTGGDTEAFF,TGTGCCTGGAGTACCCCGACAGGGGGGGACACTGAAGCTTTCTTT
few,TRBJ1-4,-,TRBV19,CASSIGGSNEKLFF,TGTGCCAGTAGTATAGGCGGTTCTAATGAAAAACTGTTTTTT
-,TRBJ1-2,TRBD1,TRBV19,CASSIRQGGRVGYGYTF,TGTGCCAGTAGTATTCGACAGGGGGGCAGGGTTGGCTATGGCTACACCTTC
-,TRBJ1-2,TRBD1,TRBV28,CASSLWTGSSYTF,TGTGCCAGCAGTTTATGGACAGGGAGTAGCTACACCTTC
-,TRBJ1-2,TRBD1,TRBV7-2,CASSAGQGSGYTF,TGTGCCAGCAGCGCGGGACAGGGGTCTGGCTACACCTTC
-,TRBJ1-1,TRBD1,TRBV2,CASSVGQGTPAFF,TGTGCCAGCAGTGTTGGACAGGGCACCCCAGCTTTCTTT
few,TRBJ1-1,-,TRBV19,CASSLGPVFF,TGTGCCAGTAGTTTGGGCCCGGTATTCTTT
-,TRBJ1-3,TRBD1,TRBV30,CASGQGSYSGNTIYF,TGTGCATCCGGACAGGGGAGCTACTCTGGAAACACCATATATTTT
-,TRBJ1-4,-,TRBV27,CASSFGGRLFF,TGTGCCAGCAGTTTCGGAGGGAGACTGTTTTTT
once,TRBJ1-6,TRBD1,TRBV6-5,CASSYERGLNSPLHF,TGTGCCAGCAGTTACGAGAGGGGGCTCAATTCACCCCTCCACTTT
-,TRBJ1-2,-,TRBV2,CASSGEGVLGYTF,TGTGCCAGCAGTGGTGAGGGGGTTTTGGGCTACACCTTC
-,TRBJ2-7,-,TRBV27,CASSPLTPPPYEQYF,TGTGCCAGCAGTCCCCTGACTCCGCCCCCCTACGAGCAGTACTTC
-,TRBJ2-3,-,TRBV15,CATSRGGNSGNTQYF,TGTGCCACCAGCAGGGGAGGTAATTCAGGCAATACGCAGTATTTT
-,TRBJ1-5,-,TRBV19,CATGREGYNQPQHF,TGTGCCACCGGCCGGGAGGGTTACAATCAGCCCCAGCATTTT
-,TRBJ2-3,-,TRBV5-6,CASSLKRVTDTQYF,TGTGCCAGCAGCTTGAAGCGGGTCACAGATACGCAGTATTTT
-,TRBJ2-7,TRBD2,TRBV30,CAWSALAAYEQYF,TGTGCCTGGAGTGCCCTAGCGGCCTACGAGCAGTACTTC